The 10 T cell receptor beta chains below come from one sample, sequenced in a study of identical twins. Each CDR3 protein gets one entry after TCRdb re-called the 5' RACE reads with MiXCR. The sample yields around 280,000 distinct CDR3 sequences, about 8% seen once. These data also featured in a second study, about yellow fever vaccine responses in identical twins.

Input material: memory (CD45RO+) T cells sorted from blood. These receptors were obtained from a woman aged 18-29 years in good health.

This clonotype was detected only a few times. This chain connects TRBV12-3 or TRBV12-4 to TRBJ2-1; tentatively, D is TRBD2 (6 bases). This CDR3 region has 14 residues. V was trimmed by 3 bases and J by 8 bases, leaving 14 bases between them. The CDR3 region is CASSLVPTRDEQFF. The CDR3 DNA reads TGTGCCAGCAGTTTGGTCCCGACTAGAGATGAGCAGTTCTTC.

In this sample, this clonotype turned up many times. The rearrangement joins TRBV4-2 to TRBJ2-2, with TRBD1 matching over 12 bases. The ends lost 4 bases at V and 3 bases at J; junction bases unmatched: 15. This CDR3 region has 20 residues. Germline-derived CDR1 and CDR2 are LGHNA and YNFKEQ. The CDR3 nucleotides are TGTGCCAGCAGCCGGGGAACCGGCGGGACAGGGGGCTTGGACACCGGGGAGCTGTTTTTT. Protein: CASSRGTGGTGGLDTGELFF.

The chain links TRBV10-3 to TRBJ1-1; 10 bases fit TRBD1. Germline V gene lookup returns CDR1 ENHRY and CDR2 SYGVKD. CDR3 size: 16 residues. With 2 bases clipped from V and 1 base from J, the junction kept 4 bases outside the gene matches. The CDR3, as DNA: TGTGCCATCAGTGAGGGGACAGGGGCCTCGAACACTGAAGCTTTCTTT. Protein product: CAISEGTGASNTEAFF.

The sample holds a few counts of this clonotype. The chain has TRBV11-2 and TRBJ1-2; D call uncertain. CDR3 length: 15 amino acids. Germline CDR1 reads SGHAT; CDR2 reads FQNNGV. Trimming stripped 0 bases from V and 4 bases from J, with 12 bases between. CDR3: CASSLDRNRPYGYTF. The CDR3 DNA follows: TGTGCCAGCAGCTTAGATCGGAACAGACCCTATGGCTACACCTTC.

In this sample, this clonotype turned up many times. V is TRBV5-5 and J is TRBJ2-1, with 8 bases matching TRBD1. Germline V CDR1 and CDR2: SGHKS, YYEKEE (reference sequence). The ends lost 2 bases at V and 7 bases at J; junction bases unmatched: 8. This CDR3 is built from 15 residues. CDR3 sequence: CASSFETGVRNEQFF. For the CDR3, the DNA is TGTGCCAGCAGCTTTGAGACAGGGGTAAGGAATGAGCAGTTCTTC.

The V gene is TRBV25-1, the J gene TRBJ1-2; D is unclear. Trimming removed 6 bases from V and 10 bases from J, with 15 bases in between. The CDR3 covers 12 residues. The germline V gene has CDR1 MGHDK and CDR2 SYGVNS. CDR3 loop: CASSAEGVAYTF. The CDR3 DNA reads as TGTGCCAGCAGCGCTGAGGGAGTTGCCTACACCTTC.

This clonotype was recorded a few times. The CDR3 spells CSVTTGTGITGELFF. The CDR3 DNA reads TGCAGCGTCACGACCGGGACAGGAATCACCGGGGAGCTGTTTTTT. The rearrangement joins TRBV29-1 to TRBJ2-2; 8 nucleotides match TRBD1. Germline V gene data show CDR1 as SQVTM and CDR2 as ANQGSEA. The CDR3 loop spans 15 amino acids. V gave up 6 bases and J gave up 4 bases; unmatched junction bases: 10.

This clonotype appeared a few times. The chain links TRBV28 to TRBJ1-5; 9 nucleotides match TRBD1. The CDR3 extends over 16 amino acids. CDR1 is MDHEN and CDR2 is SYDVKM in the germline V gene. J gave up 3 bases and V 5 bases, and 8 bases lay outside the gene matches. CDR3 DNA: TGTGCCAGCAGTACCCAGACAGGGGGGTACAATCAGCCCCAGCATTTT. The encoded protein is CASSTQTGGYNQPQHF.

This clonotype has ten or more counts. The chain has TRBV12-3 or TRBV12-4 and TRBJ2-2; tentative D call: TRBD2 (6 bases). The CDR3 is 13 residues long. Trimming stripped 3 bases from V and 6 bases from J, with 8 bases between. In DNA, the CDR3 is TGTGCCAGCAGTTTCGGGGGTCCCGGGGAGCTGTTTTTT. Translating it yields CASSFGGPGELFF.

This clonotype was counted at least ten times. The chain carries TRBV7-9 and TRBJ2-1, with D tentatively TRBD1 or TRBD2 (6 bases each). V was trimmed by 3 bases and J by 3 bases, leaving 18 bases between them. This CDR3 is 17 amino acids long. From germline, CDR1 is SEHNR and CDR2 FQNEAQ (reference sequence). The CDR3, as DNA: TGTGCCAGCAGCTTTGGGTCGGGGGCTAGCTTCTACAATGAGCAGTTCTTC. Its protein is CASSFGSGASFYNEQFF.